These 4 T cell receptor beta chains were sequenced from one sample in a study of T cell changes during pregnancy in multiple sclerosis. Using immunoSEQ multiplex PCR, the repertoire was profiled, and TCRdb retains in-frame clones only, with some absent. The sample shows some 80,000 clones, roughly nine tenths of them seen only once. The source material was peripheral blood, sampled in the first trimester of pregnancy. All receptors derive from a female donor in good health, enrolled as a control in a pregnancy study.

This sequence joins TRBV9 and TRBJ2-2; TRBD1 might be the D (6 bases). V was pared by 5 bases and J by 5 bases, with 7 bases between. Germline assignment: CDR1 SGDLS and CDR2 YYNGEE. The CDR3 has 12 amino acids. CDR3 sequence: CASRGATGELFF. Here the CDR3 DNA reads TGTGCCAGCAGGGGGGCGACCGGGGAGCTGTTTTTT.

The chain couples TRBV4-2 to TRBJ1-2; 7 bases match TRBD1. In germline, CDR1 is LGHNA, CDR2 YNFKEQ. The J segment lost 6 bases and the V segment lost 0 bases, leaving 7 bases of the junction unmatched. The CDR3 contains 15 residues. The DNA for the CDR3 is TGTGCCAGCAGCCAAGATAGTGTAGGGACAGATGGCTACACCTTC. Translation: CASSQDSVGTDGYTF.

This rearrangement joins TRBV7-6 to TRBJ2-7; D is possibly TRBD2 (6 bases). The V gene's germline CDR1 is SGHVS and CDR2 FNYEAQ. V was pared by 2 bases and J by 2 bases, with 16 bases between. The CDR3 is 16 residues long. CDR3 sequence: CASSLSGGFSAYEQYF. In DNA form, the CDR3 reads TGTGCCAGCAGCTTAAGTGGGGGGTTCAGCGCCTACGAGCAGTACTTC.

The genes are TRBV19 and TRBJ2-1, with 12 bases lining up with TRBD2. The CDR3 contains 15 residues. Germline values: CDR1 LNHDA, CDR2 SQIVND (reference sequence). V dropped 2 bases and J dropped 5; count of bases not matched to a gene: 1. DNA of the CDR3: TGTGCCAGTAGTATACCTAGCGGGAGGGACAATGAGCAGTTCTTC. Translation gives CASSIPSGRDNEQFF.